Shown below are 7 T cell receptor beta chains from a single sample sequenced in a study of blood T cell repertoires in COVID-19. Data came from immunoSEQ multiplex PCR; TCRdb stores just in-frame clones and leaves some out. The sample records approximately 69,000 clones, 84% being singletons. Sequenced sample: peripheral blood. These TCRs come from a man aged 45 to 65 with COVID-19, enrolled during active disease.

CDR3 sequence (DNA): TGCGCCAGCAGCAGCCGACTAGCGGGGGAGACAGATACGCAGTATTTT. Its translation: CASSSRLAGETDTQYF. The rearrangement uses TRBV4-1 and TRBJ2-3; 12 bases agree with TRBD2. The CDR3 runs to 16 residues. Losses at the gene ends were 5 bases for V and 3 bases for J; bases not matched to a gene: 6. The V gene's germline CDR1 is MGHRA and CDR2 YSYEKL.

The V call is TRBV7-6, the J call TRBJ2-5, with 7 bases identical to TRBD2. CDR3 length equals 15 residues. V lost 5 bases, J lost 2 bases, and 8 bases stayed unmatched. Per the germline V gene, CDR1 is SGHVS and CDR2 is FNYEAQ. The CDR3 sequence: CASSPHRGDQETQYF. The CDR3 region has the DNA TGTGCCAGCAGCCCTCACCGGGGGGATCAAGAGACCCAGTACTTC.

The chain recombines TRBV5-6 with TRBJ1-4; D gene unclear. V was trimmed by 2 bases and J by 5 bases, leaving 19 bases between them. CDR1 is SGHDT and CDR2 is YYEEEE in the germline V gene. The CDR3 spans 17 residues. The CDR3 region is CASSFYLRSGNNEKLFF. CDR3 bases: TGTGCCAGCAGCTTTTATTTGAGATCAGGAAACAATGAAAAACTGTTTTTT.

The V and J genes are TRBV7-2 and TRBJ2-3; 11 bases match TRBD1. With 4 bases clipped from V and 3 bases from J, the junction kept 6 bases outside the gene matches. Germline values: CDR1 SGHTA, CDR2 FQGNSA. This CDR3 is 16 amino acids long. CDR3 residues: CASSSGDRGLTDTQYF. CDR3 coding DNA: TGTGCCAGCAGCTCAGGGGACAGGGGGTTAACAGATACGCAGTATTTT.

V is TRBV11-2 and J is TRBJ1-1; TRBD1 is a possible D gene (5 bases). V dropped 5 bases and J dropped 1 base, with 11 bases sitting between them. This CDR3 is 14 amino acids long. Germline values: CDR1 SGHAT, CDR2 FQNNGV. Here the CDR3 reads CASSKGLWNTEAFF. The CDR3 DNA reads TGTGCCAGCAGCAAGGGACTTTGGAACACTGAAGCTTTCTTT.

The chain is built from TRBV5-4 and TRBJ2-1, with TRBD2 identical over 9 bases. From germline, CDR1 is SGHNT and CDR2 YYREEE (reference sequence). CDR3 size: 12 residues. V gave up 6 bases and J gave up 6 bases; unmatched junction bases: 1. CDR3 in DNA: TGTGCCAGCATGCGGGGGGGCAATGAGCAGTTCTTC. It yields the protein CASMRGGNEQFF.

CDR3 region: CASSLKWGTSVLNEQFF. CDR3 nucleotide sequence: TGTGCCAGCAGCTTAAAATGGGGGACTAGCGTCCTCAATGAGCAGTTCTTC. This rearrangement joins TRBV7-2 to TRBJ2-1; 10 bases align to TRBD2. CDR1 and CDR2 from the germline V gene are SGHTA and FQGNSA. With V trimmed by 2 bases and J by 6 bases, 10 bases remained unmatched. The CDR3 extends over 17 amino acids.